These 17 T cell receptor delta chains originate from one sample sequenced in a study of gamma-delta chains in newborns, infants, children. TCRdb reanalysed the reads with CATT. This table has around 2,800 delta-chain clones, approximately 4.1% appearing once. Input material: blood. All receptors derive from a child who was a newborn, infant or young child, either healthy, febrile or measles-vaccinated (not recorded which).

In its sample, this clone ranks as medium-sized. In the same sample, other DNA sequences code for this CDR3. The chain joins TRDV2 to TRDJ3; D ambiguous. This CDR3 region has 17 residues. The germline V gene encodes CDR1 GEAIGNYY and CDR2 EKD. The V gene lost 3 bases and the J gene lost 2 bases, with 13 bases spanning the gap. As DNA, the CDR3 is TGTGCCTGTGACGCTGTGAAAAAGACCTGGGACACCCGACAGATGTTTTTC. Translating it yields CACDAVKKTWDTRQMFF.

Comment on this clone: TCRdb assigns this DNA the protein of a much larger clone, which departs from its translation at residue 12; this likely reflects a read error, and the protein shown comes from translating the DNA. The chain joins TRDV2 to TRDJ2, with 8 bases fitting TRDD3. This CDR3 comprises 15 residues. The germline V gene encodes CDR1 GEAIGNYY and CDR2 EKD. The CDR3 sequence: CACDTVGDLSAHLFF. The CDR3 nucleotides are TGTGCCTGTGACACCGTGGGGGATCTGTCGGCACATCTCTTCTTT.

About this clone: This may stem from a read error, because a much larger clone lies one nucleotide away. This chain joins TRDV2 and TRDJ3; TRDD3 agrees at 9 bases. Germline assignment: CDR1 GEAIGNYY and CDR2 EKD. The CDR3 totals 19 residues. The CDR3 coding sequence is TGTGCCTGTGGCACCGGGGGATACTTGAGCTCCTGGGACACCCGACAGATGTTTTTC. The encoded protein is CACGTGGYLSSWDTRQMFF.

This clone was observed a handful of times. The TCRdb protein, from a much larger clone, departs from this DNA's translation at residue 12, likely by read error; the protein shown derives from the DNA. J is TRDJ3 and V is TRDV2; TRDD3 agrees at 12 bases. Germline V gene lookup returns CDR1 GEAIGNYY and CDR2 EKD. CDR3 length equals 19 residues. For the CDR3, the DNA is TGTGCCTGTGAAAAGCTGGGGGATACGAGCTCCCGGGACACCCGACAGATGTTTTTC. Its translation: CACEKLGDTSSRDTRQMFF.

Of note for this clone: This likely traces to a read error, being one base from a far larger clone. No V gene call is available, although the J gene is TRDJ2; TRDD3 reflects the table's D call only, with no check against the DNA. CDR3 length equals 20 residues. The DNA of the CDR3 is TGTGCCAGTGACCCCCTTACTGGGGGATACTCGGCCGCTTTGACAGCACAACTCTTCTTT. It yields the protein CASDPLTGGYSAALTAQLFF.

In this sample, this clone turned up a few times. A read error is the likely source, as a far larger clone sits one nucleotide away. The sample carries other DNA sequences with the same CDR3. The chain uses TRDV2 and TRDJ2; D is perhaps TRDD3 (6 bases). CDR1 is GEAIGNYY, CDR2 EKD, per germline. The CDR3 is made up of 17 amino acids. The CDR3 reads CACDTGELLGPTAQLFF. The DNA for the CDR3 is TGTGCCTGCGACACGGGGGAATTACTGGGCCCCACAGCACAACTCTTCTTT.

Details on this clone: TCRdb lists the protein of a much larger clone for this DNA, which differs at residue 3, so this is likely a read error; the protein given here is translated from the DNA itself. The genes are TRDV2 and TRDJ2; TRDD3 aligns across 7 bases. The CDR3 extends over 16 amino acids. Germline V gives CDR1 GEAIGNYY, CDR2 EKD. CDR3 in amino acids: CARDTVGGGLTAQLFF. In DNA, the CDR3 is TGTGCCCGTGACACGGTTGGGGGAGGTTTGACAGCACAACTCTTCTTT.

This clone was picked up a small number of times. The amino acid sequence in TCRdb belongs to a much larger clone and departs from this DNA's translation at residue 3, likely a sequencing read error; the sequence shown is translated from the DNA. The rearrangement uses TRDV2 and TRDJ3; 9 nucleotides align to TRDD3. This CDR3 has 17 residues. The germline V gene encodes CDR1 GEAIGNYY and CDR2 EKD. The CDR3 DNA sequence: TGTGCCCGTGACAGTACTGGGGGATCCTGGGACACCCGACAGATGTTTTTC. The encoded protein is CARDSTGGSWDTRQMFF.

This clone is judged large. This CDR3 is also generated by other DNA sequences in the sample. The chain's CDR3 is CACDTGGYADKLIF. DNA for the CDR3: TGTGCCTGTGATACTGGGGGATACGCCGATAAACTCATCTTT. V gene TRDV2 combines with J gene TRDJ1, with TRDD3 identical over 13 bases. CDR1 is GEAIGNYY and CDR2 is EKD in the germline V gene. CDR3 size: 14 residues. With 4 bases clipped from V and 3 bases from J, the junction kept 1 base outside the gene matches.

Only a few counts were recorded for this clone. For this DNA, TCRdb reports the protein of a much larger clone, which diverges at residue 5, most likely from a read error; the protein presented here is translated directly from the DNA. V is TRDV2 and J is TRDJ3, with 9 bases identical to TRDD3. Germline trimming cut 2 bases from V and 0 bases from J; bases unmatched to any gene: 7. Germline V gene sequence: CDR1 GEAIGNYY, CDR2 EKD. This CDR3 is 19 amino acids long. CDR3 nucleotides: TGTGCCTGTGACATCGGGGGATACCTCAGCTCCTGGGACACCCGACAGATGTTTTTC. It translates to CACDIGGYLSSWDTRQMFF.

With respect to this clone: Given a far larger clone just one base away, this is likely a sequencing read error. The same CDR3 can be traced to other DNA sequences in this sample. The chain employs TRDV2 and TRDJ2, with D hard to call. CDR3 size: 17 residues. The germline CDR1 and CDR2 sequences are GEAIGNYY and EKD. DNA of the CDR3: TGTGCCTGTGACCCGGTGCGGGGTCCGGCTTTGACTGCACAACTCTTCTTT. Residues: CACDPVRGPALTAQLFF.

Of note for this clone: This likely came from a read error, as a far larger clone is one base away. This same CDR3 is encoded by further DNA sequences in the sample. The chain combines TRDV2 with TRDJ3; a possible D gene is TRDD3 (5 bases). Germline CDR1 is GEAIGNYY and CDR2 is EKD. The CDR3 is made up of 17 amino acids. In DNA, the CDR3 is TGTGCCTGTGACAGTACTGGTCACTCCTGGGACACCCGACAGATGTTCTTC. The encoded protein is CACDSTGHSWDTRQMFF.

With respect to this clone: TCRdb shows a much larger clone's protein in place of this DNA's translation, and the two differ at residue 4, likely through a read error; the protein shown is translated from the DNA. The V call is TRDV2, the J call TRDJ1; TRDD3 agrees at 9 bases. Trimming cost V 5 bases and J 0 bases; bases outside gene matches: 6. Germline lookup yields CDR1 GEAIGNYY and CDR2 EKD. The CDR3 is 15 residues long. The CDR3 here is CACGLLGENTDKLIF. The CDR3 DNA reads TGTGCCTGTGGCTTACTGGGGGAGAACACCGATAAACTCATCTTT.

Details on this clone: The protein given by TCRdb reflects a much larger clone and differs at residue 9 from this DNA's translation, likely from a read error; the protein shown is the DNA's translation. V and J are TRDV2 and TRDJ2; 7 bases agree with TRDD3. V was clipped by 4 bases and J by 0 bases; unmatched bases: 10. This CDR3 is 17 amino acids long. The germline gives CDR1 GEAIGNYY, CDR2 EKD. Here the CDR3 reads CACDPLGVMALTAQLFF. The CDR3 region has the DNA TGTGCCTGTGATCCTCTGGGGGTCATGGCTTTGACAGCACAACTCTTCTTT.

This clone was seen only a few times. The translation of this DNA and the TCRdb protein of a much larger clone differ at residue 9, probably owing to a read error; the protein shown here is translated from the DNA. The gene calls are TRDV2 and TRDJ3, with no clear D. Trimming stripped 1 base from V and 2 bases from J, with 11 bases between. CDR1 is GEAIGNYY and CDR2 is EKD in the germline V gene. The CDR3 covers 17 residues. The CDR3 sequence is CACDTERGPWDTRQMFF. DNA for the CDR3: TGTGCCTGTGACACGGAAAGAGGCCCCTGGGACACCCGACAGATGTTTTTC.

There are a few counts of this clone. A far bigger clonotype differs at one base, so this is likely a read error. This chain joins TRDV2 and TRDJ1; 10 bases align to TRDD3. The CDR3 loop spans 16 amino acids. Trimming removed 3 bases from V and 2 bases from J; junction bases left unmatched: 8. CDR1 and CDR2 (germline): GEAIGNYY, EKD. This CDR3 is CACDAVELGDTDKLIF. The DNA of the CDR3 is TGTGCCTGTGACGCCGTGGAACTGGGGGATACCGATAAACTCATCTTT.

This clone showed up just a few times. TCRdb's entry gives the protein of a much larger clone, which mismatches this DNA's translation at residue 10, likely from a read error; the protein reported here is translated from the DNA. The CDR3 loop is CACDTGGYASTAQLFF. The CDR3 DNA reads as TGTGCCTGTGACACTGGGGGATACGCTTCGACAGCACAACTCTTCTTT. The chain employs TRDV2 and TRDJ2, with 11 positions matching TRDD3. The CDR3 has 16 amino acids. CDR1 and CDR2 (germline): GEAIGNYY, EKD. V lost 1 base to trimming and J lost 4 bases; unmatched junction nucleotides: 4.